In its sample, the clone carrying this T cell receptor (beta chain) was seen a few times. Its matching antigen is unknown. Everyone who donated was a healthy Caucasian. Deletions cut 1 base from V and 9 bases from J, with 13 bases between. The CDR3 covers 15 residues. Per germline, CDR1 WSHSY and CDR2 SAAADI. Unique molecular identifiers were present on the cDNA, and a universal primer site came from template switching. TCRdb reanalysed the 5' RACE reads using MiXCR and keeps one entry per CDR3 protein. The data contain roughly 290,000 distinct CDR3 sequences, 8% to 9% of them singletons. The data derive from a study of identical twins. Findings and caveats of the study: Twin-shared out-of-frame alpha sequences were enriched for low generation probability. Conclusions relied on cross-sectional statistical analysis, not following the same donors.

These data also formed part of another study, on yellow fever vaccine responses in identical twins.

The clonotype originates from a woman under 30 in good health. Sequencing was carried out using memory (CD45RO+) T cells sorted from blood. This chain joins TRBV10-2 and TRBJ1-6; tentative D call: TRBD1 (5 bases). The CDR3 is CASSEFKGSSSPLHF. Here the CDR3 DNA reads TGCGCCAGCAGTGAGTTTAAGGGGTCAAGTTCACCCCTCCACTTT.